These T cell receptor beta chains were read from a single sample in a study of metastatic and nonmetastatic thyroid tumors. Through MiXCR, TCRdb re-clonotyped the PCR reads. The table lists tens of thousands of clones, over 10% of them singletons, with roughly 5.3% in the top ten. The sample comprised blood. The receptors were gathered from a female donor with papillary thyroid cancer or a benign thyroid nodule (not recorded which). Some clones in this sample may be carry-over from other donors' samples. Each CDR3 is given with its conserved first and last residue. D genes are given only for firm matches. Some rows mark clone size as missing; the rest say once, few, many or name a class of expanded clone.

cdr3_aa,cdr3_nt,d_call,clone_size,v_call,j_call
CASSQGLAGGPYYF,TGTGCCAGCAGTCAGGGACTAGCGGGAGGGCCATACTATTTT,TRBD2,many,TRBV27,TRBJ2-3
CASSPPVRVQGEAFF,TGTGCCAGCTCACCACCGGTTCGGGTACAGGGCGAAGCTTTCTTT,.,many,TRBV18,TRBJ1-1
CASSPAGTWNEQYF,TGTGCCAGCTCACCGGCCGGGACATGGAACGAGCAGTACTTC,.,once,TRBV18,TRBJ2-7
CASSFSAGVGEQYF,TGTGCCAGCAGCTTCTCAGCGGGAGTAGGCGAGCAGTACTTC,TRBD2,many,TRBV5-4,TRBJ2-7
CSARERDGLPSGELFF,TGCAGTGCTAGAGAACGGGACGGCCTTCCCTCCGGGGAGCTGTTTTTT,.,many,TRBV20-1,TRBJ2-2
CASSLFGEVQPQHF,TGTGCCAGCAGTTTATTTGGAGAGGTCCAGCCCCAGCATTTT,.,.,TRBV28,TRBJ1-5
CASSKTYREKQYF,TGTGCCAGCAGCAAAACCTACAGGGAAAAGCAGTACTTC,.,many,TRBV2,TRBJ2-7
CASSAPAPTEAFF,TGTGCCAGCAGTGCCCCAGCCCCCACTGAAGCTTTCTTT,.,few,TRBV6-1,TRBJ1-1
CAWSGTGEEQYF,TGTGCCTGGAGTGGGACAGGGGAGGAACAGTACTTC,TRBD1,medium-sized,TRBV30,TRBJ2-7
CASSPRGETQYF,TGTGCCAGCTCACCACGCGGGGAGACCCAGTACTTC,.,many,TRBV18,TRBJ2-5
CAISPQQGPGTEAFF,TGTGCCATCAGCCCTCAACAGGGTCCGGGCACTGAAGCTTTCTTT,.,.,TRBV9,TRBJ1-1
CASSQVTGGGADTQYF,TGTGCCAGCAGCCAAGTTACGGGAGGGGGGGCAGATACGCAGTATTTT,TRBD2,many,TRBV4-2,TRBJ2-3
CASSYRDTGELFF,TGTGCCAGCAGTTACAGGGACACCGGGGAGCTGTTTTTT,.,many,TRBV6-6,TRBJ2-2
CASSGTGLRGNTF,TGTGCCAGCAGCGGAACCGGACTCAGGGGCAACACCTTC,.,.,TRBV6-1,TRBJ1-2
CASSAAPYPYEQYF,TGTGCCAGCAGTGCGGCCCCCTATCCCTACGAGCAGTACTTC,.,many,TRBV9,TRBJ2-7
CASSSHGGPYYEQYF,TGTGCCAGCAGTTCCCATGGGGGTCCCTACTACGAGCAGTACTTC,.,few,TRBV12-3/TRBV12-4,TRBJ2-7